The rows below give T cell receptor beta chains drawn from one sample of a study of Ad26.COV2.S vaccination and SARS-CoV-2 variants. Clones were read by immunoSEQ multiplex PCR, and TCRdb kept only the in-frame ones, dropping some. The sample has 350,000 to 550,000 clones; approximately 92% are singletons. The specimen was peripheral blood, collected in a trial of Ad26.COV2.S vaccine versus placebo. All receptors come from a person between 18 and 60 years old who received the Ad26.COV2.S COVID-19 vaccine or a placebo. CDR3s include the opening cysteine and the closing phenylalanine or tryptophan. Each record gives: J gene, CDR3 length, D gene, V gene, clone size, CDR3 DNA, CDR3 protein. The D gene is left open where the match is weak. The size field is filled for only some rows; it gives once, few, many or a size class.

TRBJ2-1 | 15 | . | TRBV5-8 | . | TGTGCCAGCAGCTTGTGGGGGAATTCCTACAATGAGCAGTTCTTC | CASSLWGNSYNEQFF
TRBJ2-2 | 16 | . | TRBV5-1 | . | TGCGCCAGCACTCGGTTACGAGATACGAACACCGGGGAGCTGTTTTTT | CASTRLRDTNTGELFF
TRBJ1-2 | 15 | . | TRBV5-4 | . | TGTGCCAGCAGCTCGACACTCACAGGAGTCTATGGCTACACCTTC | CASSSTLTGVYGYTF
TRBJ2-7 | 10 | . | TRBV29-1 | . | TGCAGCGTCGTTGATTACGAGCAGTACTTC | CSVVDYEQYF
TRBJ1-5 | 13 | . | TRBV7-9 | . | TGTGCCAGCAGCTTAGTCGGGAGTCAGCCCCAGCATTTT | CASSLVGSQPQHF
TRBJ1-1 | 14 | . | TRBV20-1 | . | TGCAGTGCTAGTGTAGGAAACATGAACACTGAAGCTTTCTTT | CSASVGNMNTEAFF
TRBJ2-1 | 12 | . | TRBV7-2 | . | TGTGCCAGCAGCTTAGCAGAGCCCGTGCAGTTCTTC | CASSLAEPVQFF
TRBJ1-5 | 16 | . | TRBV7-8 | few | TGTGCCAGCAGCGCCTCGGGGCCCCTAAATGATCAGCCCCAGCATTTT | CASSASGPLNDQPQHF
TRBJ2-2 | 15 | . | TRBV7-6 | . | TGTGCCAGCAGCTTAGTCGGGAGTGGGACCGGGGAGCTGTTTTTT | CASSLVGSGTGELFF
TRBJ1-1 | 13 | . | TRBV29-1 | . | TGCAGCGTTGAAATGTTTATGAACACTGAAGCTTTCTTT | CSVEMFMNTEAFF
TRBJ1-3 | 15 | . | TRBV4-3 | few | TGCGCCAGCAGCCAAGCCCGGATCTCTGGAAACACCATATATTTT | CASSQARISGNTIYF
TRBJ1-3 | 16 | . | TRBV4-3 | . | TGCGCCAGCAGCCAAGACGACCGACCAGCTGGAAACACCATATATTTT | CASSQDDRPAGNTIYF
TRBJ1-1 | 17 | . | TRBV5-1 | . | TGCGCCAGCAGCTTTGGCGGGGTTCCTGATTATAACACTGAAGCTTTCTTT | CASSFGGVPDYNTEAFF
TRBJ2-1 | 13 | . | TRBV6-1 | . | TGTGCCAGCAGTGAAAATCGCGAAGATGAGCAGTTCTTC | CASSENREDEQFF
TRBJ1-2 | 13 | . | TRBV12-3/TRBV12-4 | . | TGTGCCAGCAGACCAGGGTTTAACTATGGCTACACCTTC | CASRPGFNYGYTF
TRBJ1-3 | 17 | TRBD1 | TRBV18 | . | TGTGCCAGCTCTCCAAGGACAGGGGCCATATCTGGAAACACCATATATTTT | CASSPRTGAISGNTIYF
TRBJ1-6 | 14 | . | TRBV4-3 | . | TGCGCCAGCAGCCAACTAAGCTATAATTCACCCCTCCACTTT | CASSQLSYNSPLHF
TRBJ1-6 | 14 | . | TRBV13 | few | TGTGCCAGCAGCTTAGCACAGCTAATGGCACCCCTCCACTTT | CASSLAQLMAPLHF
TRBJ1-2 | 14 | . | TRBV19 | . | TGTGCCAGCAAAGTACAGGGCGGGGGGTATGGCTACACCTTC | CASKVQGGGYGYTF
TRBJ2-7 | 11 | . | TRBV29-1 | . | TGCAGCGTTGTGGCATACTACGAGCAGTACTTC | CSVVAYYEQYF
TRBJ1-2 | 16 | . | TRBV5-8 | . | TGTGCCAGCAGCCGGGTGGGTACACCGAGAAATTATGGCTACACCTTC | CASSRVGTPRNYGYTF
TRBJ2-3 | 14 | . | TRBV29-1 | . | TGCAGCGTTGCTAGCCGGGAGCGCACAGATACGCAGTATTTT | CSVASRERTDTQYF
TRBJ1-6 | 17 | . | TRBV5-1 | . | TGCGCCAGCAGCTTGGGGGTGGGGGCTACCTATAATTCACCCCTCCACTTT | CASSLGVGATYNSPLHF
TRBJ1-2 | 14 | . | TRBV10-3 | . | TGTGCCATCAGTTCGACAGTCCCTAACTATGGCTACACCTTC | CAISSTVPNYGYTF
TRBJ1-3 | 15 | . | TRBV6-5 | . | TGTGCCAGCAGTTACTTCCCTATCTCTGGAAACACCATATATTTT | CASSYFPISGNTIYF
TRBJ2-3 | 16 | TRBD2 | TRBV7-3 | . | TGTGCCAGCAGCTTAACCAGCGGGGGGGCCCCAGATACGCAGTATTTT | CASSLTSGGAPDTQYF
TRBJ2-7 | 14 | TRBD1 | TRBV28 | . | TGTGCCAGCACTACAGGGGGCCCCTCCTACGAGCAGTACTTC | CASTTGGPSYEQYF
TRBJ1-5 | 14 | TRBD1 | TRBV19 | once | TGTGCCAGTACCAGGACAGGCCTCAATCAGCCCCAGCATTTT | CASTRTGLNQPQHF
TRBJ2-7 | 16 | TRBD1 | TRBV25-1 | . | TGTGCCAGCAGCCAAGGACAGGCCATTTTTTCCTACGAGCAGTACTTC | CASSQGQAIFSYEQYF
TRBJ1-2 | 14 | . | TRBV5-1 | . | TGCGCCAGCAGCTTGGGGGGAGTAGGGTATGGCTACACCTTC | CASSLGGVGYGYTF
TRBJ1-5 | 15 | . | TRBV19 | once | TGTGCCAGTAGTATAAGAGGAGGGGGCAATCAGCCCCAGCATTTT | CASSIRGGGNQPQHF
TRBJ2-2 | 19 | TRBD2 | TRBV2 | . | TGTGCCAGCAGCTCGTCTCCCTGGGGGGGAACTGCGAACACCGGGGAGCTGTTTTTT | CASSSSPWGGTANTGELFF
TRBJ2-7 | 17 | TRBD2 | TRBV4-3 | . | TGCGCCAGCAGCCCCACGCGAGGGGCCCGGGGGGCCTACGAGCAGTACTTC | CASSPTRGARGAYEQYF
TRBJ1-2 | 14 | . | TRBV7-2 | . | TGTGCCAGCAGCTTACGAACAGGGAACTATGGCTACACCTTC | CASSLRTGNYGYTF
TRBJ2-1 | 11 | . | TRBV11-3 | . | TGTGCCAGCAGCTTCAAGGGTGAGCAGTTCTTC | CASSFKGEQFF
TRBJ2-2 | 12 | . | TRBV25-1 | . | TGTGCCAGCAGTACCTCCACCGGGGAGCTGTTTTTT | CASSTSTGELFF
TRBJ2-7 | 15 | TRBD2 | TRBV28 | . | TGTGCCAGCAGTTTAAGTGGACTAGCCCCTTACGAGCAGTACTTC | CASSLSGLAPYEQYF
TRBJ1-5 | 16 | . | TRBV19 | . | TGTGCCAGTAGTTTGGGTCAGCAGTATAGCAATCAGCCCCAGCATTTT | CASSLGQQYSNQPQHF
TRBJ2-7 | 13 | TRBD2 | TRBV6-6 | . | TGTGCCAGCTCCGGGGGGGCCAACCACGAGCAGTACTTC | CASSGGANHEQYF
TRBJ2-1 | 15 | . | TRBV5-1 | . | TGCGCCAGCAGCGCACGACAGAGAGAGTACAATGAGCAGTTCTTC | CASSARQREYNEQFF
TRBJ2-1 | 17 | TRBD2 | TRBV7-9 | once | TGTGCCAGCAGCCCGGGGAGTGGGAGGGGATTCTACAATGAGCAGTTCTTC | CASSPGSGRGFYNEQFF
TRBJ1-2 | 13 | . | TRBV3-1/TRBV3-2 | . | TGTGCCAGCTCGCTTGGCAGGGACCGAGGCTACACCTTC | CASSLGRDRGYTF
TRBJ2-3 | 17 | TRBD2 | TRBV6-2/TRBV6-3 | . | TGTGCCAGCAGTTATGGCCCTCTAGCGGGGTCCACAGATACGCAGTATTTT | CASSYGPLAGSTDTQYF
TRBJ1-6 | 13 | TRBD1 | TRBV9 | . | TGTGCCAGCTCCCCACCAGGGGGTTCACCCCTCCACTTT | CASSPPGGSPLHF
TRBJ1-5 | 16 | . | TRBV7-2 | . | TGTGCCAGCAGCTTCGGGAGCTCATCGCCAAATCAGCCCCAGCATTTT | CASSFGSSSPNQPQHF
TRBJ2-3 | 15 | TRBD2 | TRBV30 | . | TGTGCCTGGAGCGATCGACTAGCGGGCACAGATACGCAGTATTTT | CAWSDRLAGTDTQYF
TRBJ1-2 | 15 | . | TRBV4-1 | . | TGCGCCAGCAGCCAGAGCTTGGAGAGGGGGTTTAGCTACACCTTC | CASSQSLERGFSYTF
TRBJ2-4 | 14 | . | TRBV2 | . | TGTGCCAGCGGATCAAGGGCCAGGACTAACATTCAGTACTTC | CASGSRARTNIQYF
TRBJ2-2 | 16 | . | TRBV4-3 | once | TGCGCCAGCAGCCAAGATGGTGCCCCGGAGGCCGGGGAGCTGTTTTTT | CASSQDGAPEAGELFF
TRBJ1-2 | 14 | TRBD1 | TRBV5-1 | . | TGCGCCAGCACGGAAACAGGGGTTAGTTATGGCTACACCTTC | CASTETGVSYGYTF
TRBJ1-1 | 13 | . | TRBV12-3/TRBV12-4 | . | TGTGCCAGCATGCGAGGGGGAGTTACTGAAGCTTTCTTT | CASMRGGVTEAFF
TRBJ2-3 | 11 | . | TRBV3-1/TRBV3-2 | . | TGTGCCAGCACCGCTACAGATACGCAGTATTTT | CASTATDTQYF
TRBJ2-2 | 14 | . | TRBV9 | . | TGTGCCAGCAGCGAACAGGAGCCCACCGGGGAGCTGTTTTTT | CASSEQEPTGELFF
TRBJ1-1 | 13 | . | TRBV11-3 | . | TGTGCCAGCAGCTTGGACTTGAACACTGAAGCTTTCTTT | CASSLDLNTEAFF
TRBJ2-1 | 15 | . | TRBV11-3 | few | TGTGCCAGCAGCCCCGGGGTGAGAGGCTACAATGAGCAGTTCTTC | CASSPGVRGYNEQFF
TRBJ2-1 | 16 | . | TRBV4-1 | . | TGCGCCAGCAGCCAAGCGAGGACACCCCTCTACAATGAGCAGTTCTTC | CASSQARTPLYNEQFF
TRBJ2-1 | 16 | . | TRBV11-1 | . | TGTGCCAGCAGCCCCCCCGAAGGGTGGGGGTACAATGAGCAGTTCTTC | CASSPPEGWGYNEQFF
TRBJ1-4 | 14 | . | TRBV4-1 | . | TGCGCCAGCAGCCAATCTGCCACGGGGGAAAAACTGTTTTTT | CASSQSATGEKLFF
TRBJ1-5 | 15 | . | TRBV6-2/TRBV6-3 | . | TGTGCCAGCAGTTACTACAGAATAGGATATCAGCCCCAGCATTTT | CASSYYRIGYQPQHF
TRBJ2-1 | 14 | TRBD2 | TRBV20-1 | . | TGCAGTGCTAGTAGCCTAGCGGGGAACAATGAGCAGTTCTTC | CSASSLAGNNEQFF